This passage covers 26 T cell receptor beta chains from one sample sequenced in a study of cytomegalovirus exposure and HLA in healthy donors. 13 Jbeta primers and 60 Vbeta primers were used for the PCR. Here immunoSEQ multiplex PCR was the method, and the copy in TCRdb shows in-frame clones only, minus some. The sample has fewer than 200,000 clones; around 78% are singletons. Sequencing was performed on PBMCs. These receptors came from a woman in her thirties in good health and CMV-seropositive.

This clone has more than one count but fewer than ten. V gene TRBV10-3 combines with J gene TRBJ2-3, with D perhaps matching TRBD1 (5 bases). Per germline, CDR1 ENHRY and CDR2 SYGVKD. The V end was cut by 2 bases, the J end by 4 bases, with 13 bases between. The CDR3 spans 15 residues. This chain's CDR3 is CAISEPQGAADTQYF. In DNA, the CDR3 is TGTGCCATCAGTGAGCCCCAAGGGGCCGCAGATACGCAGTATTTT.

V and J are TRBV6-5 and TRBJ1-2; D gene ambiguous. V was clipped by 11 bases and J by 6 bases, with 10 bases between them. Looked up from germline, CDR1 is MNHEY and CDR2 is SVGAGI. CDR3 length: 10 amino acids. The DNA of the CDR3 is TGTGCCTCCGGGCGGGATGGCTACACCTTC. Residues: CASGRDGYTF.

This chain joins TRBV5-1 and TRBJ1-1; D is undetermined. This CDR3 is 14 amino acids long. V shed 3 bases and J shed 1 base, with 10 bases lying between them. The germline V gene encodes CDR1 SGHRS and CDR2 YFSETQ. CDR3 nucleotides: TGCGCCAGCAGCTCCGGAGGAGGGAACACTGAAGCTTTCTTT. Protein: CASSSGGGNTEAFF.

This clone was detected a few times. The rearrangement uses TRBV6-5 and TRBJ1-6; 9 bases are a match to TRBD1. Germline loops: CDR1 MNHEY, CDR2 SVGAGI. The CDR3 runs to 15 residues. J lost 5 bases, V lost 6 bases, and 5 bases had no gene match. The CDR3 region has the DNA TGTGCCAGCAGCAAGGACAGGGGTGATAATTCACCCCTCCACTTT. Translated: CASSKDRGDNSPLHF.

CDR3 region: CASSMDRAVGPQHF. The CDR3 nucleotides read TGTGCCAGTAGTATGGACAGGGCGGTGGGGCCCCAGCATTTT. The chain couples TRBV19 to TRBJ1-5; TRBD1 matches at 8 bases. Germline trimming cut 3 bases from V and 9 bases from J; bases unmatched to any gene: 7. In germline, CDR1 is LNHDA, CDR2 SQIVND (reference sequence). CDR3 length: 14 residues.

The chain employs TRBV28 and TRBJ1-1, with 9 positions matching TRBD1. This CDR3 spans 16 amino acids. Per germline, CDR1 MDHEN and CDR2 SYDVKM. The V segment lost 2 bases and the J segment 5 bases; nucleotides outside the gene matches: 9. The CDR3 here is CASSLPLGQGGTEAFF. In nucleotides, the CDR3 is TGTGCCAGCAGTTTACCCCTGGGACAGGGTGGGACTGAAGCTTTCTTT.

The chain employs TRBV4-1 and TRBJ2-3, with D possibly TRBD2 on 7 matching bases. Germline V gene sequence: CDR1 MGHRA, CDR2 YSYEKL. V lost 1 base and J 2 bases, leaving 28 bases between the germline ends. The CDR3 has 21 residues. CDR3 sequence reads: CASSQVGLLAGGRSSTDTQYF. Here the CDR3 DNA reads TGCGCCAGCAGCCAAGTTGGCCTTCTGGCCGGGGGGCGATCTTCCACAGATACGCAGTATTTT.

The CDR3 DNA is TGCGCCAGCAGCCAGAATCACTTCGTCTCTGGGGCCAACGTCCTGACTTTC. Protein product: CASSQNHFVSGANVLTF. J is TRBJ2-6 and V is TRBV4-3; no firm D call. The CDR3 length is 17 residues. Germline V CDR1 and CDR2: LGHNA, YSLEER. V shed 3 bases and J shed 0 bases, with 12 bases lying between them.

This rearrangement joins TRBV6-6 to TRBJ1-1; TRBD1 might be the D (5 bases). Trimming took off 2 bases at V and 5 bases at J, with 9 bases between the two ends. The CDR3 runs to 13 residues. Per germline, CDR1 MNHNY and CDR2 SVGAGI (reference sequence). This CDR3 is CASSYAQGTEAFF. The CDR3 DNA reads TGTGCCAGCAGTTACGCCCAGGGAACTGAAGCTTTCTTT.

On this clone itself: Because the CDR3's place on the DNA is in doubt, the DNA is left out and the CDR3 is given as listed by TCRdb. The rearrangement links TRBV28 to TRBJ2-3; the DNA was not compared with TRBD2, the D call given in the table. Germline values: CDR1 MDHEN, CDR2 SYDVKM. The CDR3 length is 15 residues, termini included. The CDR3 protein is CASSSSGGFTDTQYF.

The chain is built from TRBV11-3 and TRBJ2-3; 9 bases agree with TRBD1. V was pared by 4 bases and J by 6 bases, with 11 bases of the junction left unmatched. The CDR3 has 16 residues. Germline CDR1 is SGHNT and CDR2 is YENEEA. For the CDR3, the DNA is TGTGCCAGCAGCTCCGACAGGGGGTACTCCAGGGATACGCAGTATTTT. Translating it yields CASSSDRGYSRDTQYF.

CDR3 in amino acids: CASSPGQVYEQYF. In DNA, the CDR3 is TGTGCCAGCAGCCCGGGACAGGTCTACGAGCAGTACTTC. The V and J genes are TRBV6-6 and TRBJ2-7; 8 positions agree with TRBD1. Germline CDR1 MNHNY, CDR2 SVGAGI (reference sequence). The CDR3 is 13 amino acids. The V segment lost 6 bases and the J segment 3 bases; nucleotides outside the gene matches: 4.

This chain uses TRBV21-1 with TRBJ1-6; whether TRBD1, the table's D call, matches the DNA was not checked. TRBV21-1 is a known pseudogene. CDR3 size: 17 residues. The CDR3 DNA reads TGTGCCAGCAGCAACTTTTCAGGGGACGTTATAAATTCACCCCTCCACTTT. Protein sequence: CASSNFSGDVINSPLHF.

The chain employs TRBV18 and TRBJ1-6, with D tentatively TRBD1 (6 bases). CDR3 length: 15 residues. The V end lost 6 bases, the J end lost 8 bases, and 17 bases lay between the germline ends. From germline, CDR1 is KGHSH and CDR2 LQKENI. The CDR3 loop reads CASSQGLIEDSPLHF. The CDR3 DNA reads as TGTGCCAGCTCCCAGGGGTTAATCGAGGATTCACCCCTCCACTTT. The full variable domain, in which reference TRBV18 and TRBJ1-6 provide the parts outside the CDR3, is NAGVMQNPRHLVRRRGQEARLRCSPMKGHSHVYWYRQLPEEGLKFMVYLQKENIIDESGMPKERFSAEFPKEGPSILRIQQVVRGDSAAYFCASSQGLIEDSPLHFGNGTRLTVT.

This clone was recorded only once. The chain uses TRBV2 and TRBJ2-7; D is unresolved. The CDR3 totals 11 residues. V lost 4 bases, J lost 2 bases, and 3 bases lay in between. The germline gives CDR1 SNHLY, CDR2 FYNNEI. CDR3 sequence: CASSAAYEQYF. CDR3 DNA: TGTGCCAGCAGTGCCGCCTACGAGCAGTACTTC. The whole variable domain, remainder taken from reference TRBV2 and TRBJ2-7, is EPEVTQTPSHQVTQMGQEVILRCVPISNHLYFYWYRQILGQKVEFLVSFYNNEISEKSEIFDDQFSVERPDGSNFTLKIRSTKLEDSAMYFCASSAAYEQYFGPGTRLTVT.

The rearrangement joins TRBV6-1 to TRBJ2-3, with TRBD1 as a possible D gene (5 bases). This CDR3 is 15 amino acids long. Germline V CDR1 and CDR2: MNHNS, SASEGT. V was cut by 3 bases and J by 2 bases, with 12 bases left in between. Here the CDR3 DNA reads TGTGCCAGCAGTGATGGAACAGGTCTCACAGATACGCAGTATTTT. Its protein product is CASSDGTGLTDTQYF.

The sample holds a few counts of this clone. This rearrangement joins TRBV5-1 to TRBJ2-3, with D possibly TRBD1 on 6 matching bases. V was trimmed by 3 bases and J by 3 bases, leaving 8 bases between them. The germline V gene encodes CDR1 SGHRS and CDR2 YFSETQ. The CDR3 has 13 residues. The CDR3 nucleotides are TGCGCCAGCAGCTGGGGGCGGACAGATACGCAGTATTTT. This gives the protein CASSWGRTDTQYF.

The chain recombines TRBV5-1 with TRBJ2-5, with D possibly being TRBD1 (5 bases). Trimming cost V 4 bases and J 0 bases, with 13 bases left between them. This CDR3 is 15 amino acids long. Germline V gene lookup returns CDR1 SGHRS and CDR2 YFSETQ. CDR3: CASSTVTEYQETQYF. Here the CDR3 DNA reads TGCGCCAGCAGCACTGTGACAGAGTACCAAGAGACCCAGTACTTC.

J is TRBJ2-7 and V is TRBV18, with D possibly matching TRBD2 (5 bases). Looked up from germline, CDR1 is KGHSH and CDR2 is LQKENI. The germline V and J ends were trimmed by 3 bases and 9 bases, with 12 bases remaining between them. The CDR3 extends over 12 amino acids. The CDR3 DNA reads TGTGCCAGCTCACCCCGGGGTTTGGGGCAGTACTTC. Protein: CASSPRGLGQYF.

The CDR3 is CASSLRAGGFTGELFF. The DNA of the CDR3 is TGTGCCAGCAGCTTACGAGCGGGGGGGTTCACCGGGGAGCTGTTTTTT. This chain joins TRBV13 and TRBJ2-2, with TRBD2 identical over 10 bases. Trimming cost V 2 bases and J 4 bases; bases outside gene matches: 4. The germline V gene has CDR1 PRHDT and CDR2 FYEKMQ (reference sequence). There are 16 residues in the CDR3.

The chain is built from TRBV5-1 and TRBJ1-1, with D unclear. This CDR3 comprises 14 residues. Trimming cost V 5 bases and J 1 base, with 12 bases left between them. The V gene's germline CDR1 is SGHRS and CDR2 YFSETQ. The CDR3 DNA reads TGCGCCAGCAGAGCCCCGGGGAAGAACACTGAAGCTTTCTTT. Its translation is CASRAPGKNTEAFF.

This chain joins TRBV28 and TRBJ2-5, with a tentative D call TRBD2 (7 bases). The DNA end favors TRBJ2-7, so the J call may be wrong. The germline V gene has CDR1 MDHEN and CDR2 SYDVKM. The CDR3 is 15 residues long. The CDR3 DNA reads TGTGCCAGCAGTCCATTGGCGGGGGCACTCTACGAGCAGTACTTC. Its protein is CASSPLAGALYEQYF.

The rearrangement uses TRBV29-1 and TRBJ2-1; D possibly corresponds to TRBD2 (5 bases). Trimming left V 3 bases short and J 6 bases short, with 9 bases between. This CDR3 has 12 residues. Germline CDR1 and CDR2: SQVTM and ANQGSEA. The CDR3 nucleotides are TGCAGCGTTGATAGCGCCATCAATGAGCAGTTCTTC. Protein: CSVDSAINEQFF.

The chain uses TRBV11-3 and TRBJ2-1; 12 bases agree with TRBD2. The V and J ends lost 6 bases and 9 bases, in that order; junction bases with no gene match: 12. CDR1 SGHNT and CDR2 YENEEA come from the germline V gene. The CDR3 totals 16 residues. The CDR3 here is CASSLLTSGSGGEQFF. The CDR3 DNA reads TGTGCCAGCAGTCTATTGACTAGCGGGAGCGGTGGTGAGCAGTTCTTC.

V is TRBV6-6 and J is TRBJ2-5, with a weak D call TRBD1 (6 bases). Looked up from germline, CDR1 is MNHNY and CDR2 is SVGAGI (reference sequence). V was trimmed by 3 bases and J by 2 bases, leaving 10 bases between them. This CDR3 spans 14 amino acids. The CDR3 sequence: CASSYRTAQETQYF. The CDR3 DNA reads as TGTGCCAGCAGTTATAGGACAGCACAAGAGACCCAGTACTTC.

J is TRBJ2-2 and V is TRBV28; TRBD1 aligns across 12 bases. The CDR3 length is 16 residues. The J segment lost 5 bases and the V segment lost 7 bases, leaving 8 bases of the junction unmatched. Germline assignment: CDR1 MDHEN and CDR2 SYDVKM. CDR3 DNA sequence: TGTGCCAGCATCCCGGGACAGGGGGCGAGTACCGGGGAGCTGTTTTTT. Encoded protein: CASIPGQGASTGELFF. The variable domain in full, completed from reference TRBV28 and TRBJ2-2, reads DVKVTQSSRYLVKRTGEKVFLECVQDMDHENMFWYRQDPGLGLRLIYFSYDVKMKEKGDIPEGYSVSREKKERFSLILESASTNQTSMYLCASIPGQGASTGELFFGEGSRLTVL.